The clone carrying this T cell receptor beta chain appeared many times. The antigen remains undetermined. These data originate in a study of T cell repertoires in cytomegalovirus infection. Overall study results and limits: CMV-specific HLA-C-restricted TCR beta clonotypes dominated the ex vivo response.

In TCRdb, the reads were re-called with MiXCR into one record per CDR3 protein. Of approximately 270,000 distinct CDR3 sequences detected, about 20% appear once; the ten largest clones hold approximately 19%. Trimming pared 5 bases from V and 1 base from J, leaving 13 bases between. The CDR3 loop spans 15 amino acids. Germline V gives CDR1 SGHTA, CDR2 FQGNSA. The receptor's source is a human donor in good health (CMV status not recorded). Some clones in this sample may be carry-over from other donors' samples. Sample: cultured PBMCs, taken from culture after CMV antigen stimulation. The chain uses TRBV7-2 and TRBJ2-3, with D uncertain. CDR3 sequence (DNA): TGTGCCAGCAGCCTGGCTCCTTGGGGCACAGATACGCAGTATTTT. Translated: CASSLAPWGTDTQYF.